The source of this T cell receptor (beta chain) is a study of T cells expressing NK-cell markers. Study-wide context: Seropositivity for HCMV was found in most of the eight sequenced donors, with one seronegative.

Making the TCR beta cDNA relied on 5'RACE template switching with UMIs. Reprocessing the 5' RACE reads, TCRdb reports a single entry for every CDR3 protein and omits DNA. The sample's table shows roughly 300,000 distinct CDR3 sequences. As concerns this clonotype: Antigen: not known.

In germline, CDR1 is LGHDT, CDR2 YNNKEL (reference sequence). CDR3 size: 14 residues. Study conclusions and caveats: Dominant NKG2C+ clonotypes in roughly six donors made up 1.0-7.0% of CD8+ T cells.

The gene calls are TRBV3-1 and TRBJ2-7; TCRdb's D call of TRBD1 is untestable without DNA. This receptor was identified in a woman between 18 and 75 years old in good health. Sample: blood T cells: a sorted CD56 or NKG2C T cell subset, CD4+ or CD8+ T cells, or bulk PBMC T cells (not recorded which). This CDR3 is CASSTGWRSYEQYF.